These 21 T cell receptor beta chains were all obtained from the same sample, sequenced in a study of beta chain features in type 1 diabetes. The sequenced template was cDNA made from the entire isolated RNA. Profiling relied on immunoSEQ multiplex PCR, and the TCRdb table lists in-frame clones only, not all of them. The sample gives roughly 150,000 clones, approximately 10% of which show up once; about 1.9% is in the top ten. Sequenced: central memory CD4+ T cells from blood. The receptor set was obtained from a man younger than 35 in good health.

This clone appeared many times. The chain is built from TRBV7-2 and TRBJ2-7; D gene ambiguous. Deletions cut 1 base from V and 5 bases from J, with 12 bases between. The CDR3 consists of 14 residues. CDR1 is SGHTA, CDR2 FQGNSA, per germline. The chain's CDR3 is CASSLELGLHEQYF. The CDR3 bases are TGTGCCAGCAGCTTAGAACTGGGCCTGCACGAGCAGTACTTC. Filled out from reference TRBV7-2 and TRBJ2-7, the complete variable domain reads GAGVSQSPSNKVTEKGKDVELRCDPISGHTALYWYRQSLGQGLEFLIYFQGNSAPDKSGLPSDRFSAERTGGSVSTLTIQRTQQEDSAVYLCASSLELGLHEQYFGPGTRLTVT.

The CDR3 DNA sequence: TGTGCCAGCAGTTTAGCCAGGACAGGGGCTGTGATTCAGAACGAGCAGTACTTC. Translated: CASSLARTGAVIQNEQYF. This sequence joins TRBV27 and TRBJ2-7; 9 nucleotides match TRBD1. Germline V lookup: CDR1 MNHEY, CDR2 SMNVEV (reference sequence). The CDR3 sequence is 18 residues long. Trimming took 2 bases from V and 5 from J; bases not matched to a gene: 16.

Only a few counts were recorded for this clone. The chain carries TRBV27 and TRBJ2-7, with a weak D call TRBD2 (5 bases). The CDR3 has 15 residues. V dropped 2 bases and J dropped 6 bases, with 17 bases sitting between them. Germline CDR1 MNHEY, CDR2 SMNVEV (reference sequence). The CDR3 region has the DNA TGTGCCAGCAGTTTAACGGTCTCGGGGATAGGCGAGCAGTACTTC. Amino acids: CASSLTVSGIGEQYF.

This clone appeared a few times. CDR3 nucleotides: TGTGCCAGCAGCACCGGGGACAGAGCCACTGAAGCTTTCTTT. The encoded protein is CASSTGDRATEAFF. V gene TRBV13 combines with J gene TRBJ1-1, with TRBD1 matching 7 bases. The CDR3 covers 14 residues. Germline V gene data show CDR1 as PRHDT and CDR2 as FYEKMQ (reference sequence). The V segment lost 5 bases and the J segment 4 bases; nucleotides outside the gene matches: 7.

The chain employs TRBV6-5 and TRBJ2-1; D unclear. The germline gives CDR1 MNHEY, CDR2 SVGAGI. V lost 11 bases, J lost 5 bases, and 13 bases lay in between. The CDR3 has 12 amino acids. CDR3 region: CASSATHNEQFF. CDR3 DNA: TGTGCCTCCTCGGCGACTCACAATGAGCAGTTCTTC.

This clone was picked up a small number of times. The chain couples TRBV23-1 to TRBJ1-5; D is undetermined. TRBV23-1 belongs to the ORF category, with a function that is uncertain. The CDR3 totals 15 residues. Trimming left V 6 bases short and J 0 bases short, with 12 bases between. This CDR3 is CASRRGWYSNQPQHF. In nucleotides, the CDR3 is TGCGCCAGCAGGAGAGGGTGGTATAGCAATCAGCCCCAGCATTTT.

This sequence joins TRBV5-1 and TRBJ2-5; the D gene is possibly TRBD1 (5 bases). Deletions cut 4 bases from V and 1 base from J, with 14 bases between. The CDR3 length is 15 residues. Germline V lookup: CDR1 SGHRS, CDR2 YFSETQ. The CDR3 sequence is CASSPGGHRQETQYF. The DNA for the CDR3 is TGCGCCAGCAGCCCTGGTGGACACCGCCAAGAGACCCAGTACTTC.

The rearrangement uses TRBV18 and TRBJ2-1; 12 bases line up with TRBD2. V dropped 4 bases and J dropped 3; count of bases not matched to a gene: 4. Germline values: CDR1 KGHSH, CDR2 LQKENI. The CDR3 has 16 residues. The chain's CDR3 is CASSLWTSGNYNEQFF. The CDR3 nucleotides are TGTGCCAGCTCACTGTGGACTAGCGGGAACTACAATGAGCAGTTCTTC.

This clone was observed a few times. The chain combines TRBV5-1 with TRBJ2-5; no clear D. V lost 3 bases to trimming and J lost 4 bases, with 16 bases between them. CDR3 length: 15 residues. In germline, CDR1 is SGHRS, CDR2 YFSETQ. Here the CDR3 reads CASSSGLQSGETQYF. The CDR3 DNA sequence: TGCGCCAGCAGCTCGGGTCTTCAAAGTGGAGAGACCCAGTACTTC.

This chain uses TRBV23-1 with TRBJ1-1; possible D gene TRBD1, 5 bases. TRBV23-1 is designated an ORF whose function remains uncertain. The CDR3 covers 13 residues. V lost 6 bases and J lost 3, with 11 bases in between. For the CDR3, the DNA is TGCGCCAGCAGGGGGAAAGGGGACACTGAAGCTTTCTTT. Protein sequence: CASRGKGDTEAFF.

V usage is TRBV15 and J usage is TRBJ2-1; the D gene is possibly TRBD1 (5 bases). The length of the CDR3 is 14 residues. V was pared by 7 bases and J by 4 bases, with 14 bases between. The germline gives CDR1 LNHNV, CDR2 YYDKDF (reference sequence). CDR3 DNA sequence: TGTGCCACCACGACCCAAGGGGTTTACAATGAGCAGTTCTTC. It codes for CATTTQGVYNEQFF. The full variable domain, with the rest looked up from reference TRBV15 and TRBJ2-1, is DAMVIQNPRYQVTQFGKPVTLSCSQTLNHNVMYWYQQKSSQAPKLLFHYYDKDFNNEADTPDNFQSRRPNTSFCFLDIRSPGLGDTAMYLCATTTQGVYNEQFFGPGTRLTVL.

The sample holds a few counts of this clone. The gene calls are TRBV18 and TRBJ2-1; TRBD2 agrees at 7 bases. The V and J ends lost 1 base and 1 base, in that order; junction bases with no gene match: 4. Germline assignment: CDR1 KGHSH and CDR2 LQKENI. This CDR3 is built from 16 residues. The CDR3 bases are TGTGCCAGCTCACCACGTGTACTAGCGTCCTACAATGAGCAGTTCTTC. It codes for CASSPRVLASYNEQFF.

This clone was seen a few times. The chain couples TRBV25-1 to TRBJ2-3; 11 bases align to TRBD2. The CDR3 loop spans 15 amino acids. V dropped 2 bases and J dropped 5; count of bases not matched to a gene: 3. Germline loops: CDR1 MGHDK, CDR2 SYGVNS. This CDR3 is CASSEETSGRDTQYF. As DNA, the CDR3 is TGTGCCAGCAGTGAAGAAACTAGCGGGAGAGATACGCAGTATTTT.

This clone has more than one count but fewer than ten. The CDR3 loop is CASSLLVGLVDNTQYF. In DNA form, the CDR3 reads TGTGCCAGCAGTTTATTAGTGGGACTAGTTGATAATACGCAGTATTTT. The chain uses TRBV28 and TRBJ2-3, with 8 bases lining up with TRBD2. V dropped 1 base and J dropped 7; count of bases not matched to a gene: 10. This CDR3 has 16 residues. The germline V gene encodes CDR1 MDHEN and CDR2 SYDVKM. Looking up the rest from reference TRBV28 and TRBJ2-3 gives the full variable domain: DVKVTQSSRYLVKRTGEKVFLECVQDMDHENMFWYRQDPGLGLRLIYFSYDVKMKEKGDIPEGYSVSREKKERFSLILESASTNQTSMYLCASSLLVGLVDNTQYFGPGTRLTVL.

This clone was counted a few times. The V gene is TRBV27, the J gene TRBJ2-5, with a tentative D call TRBD1 (5 bases). V was cut by 1 base and J by 2 bases, with 14 bases left in between. The CDR3 totals 16 residues. CDR1 and CDR2 from the germline V gene are MNHEY and SMNVEV (reference sequence). CDR3 nucleotides: TGTGCCAGCAGTTTATATCCAACAGGACAACAAGAGACCCAGTACTTC. Its translation is CASSLYPTGQQETQYF.

The sample holds a few counts of this clone. The chain couples TRBV4-2 to TRBJ2-3; D unresolved. Trimming removed 0 bases from V and 3 bases from J, with 13 bases in between. Germline values: CDR1 LGHNA, CDR2 YNFKEQ. This CDR3 comprises 16 residues. CDR3 sequence (DNA): TGTGCCAGCAGCCAAGATATCCCAGCGAAAACAGATACGCAGTATTTT. Translating gives CASSQDIPAKTDTQYF.

The sample holds a few counts of this clone. The chain uses TRBV29-1 and TRBJ2-5; no clear D gene. The J call may be incorrect, as the DNA end agrees better with TRBJ2-7. The germline V gene has CDR1 SQVTM and CDR2 ANQGSEA. The CDR3 consists of 12 residues. CDR3 protein: CSATASTYEQYF. The DNA of the CDR3 is TGCAGCGCGACTGCATCGACCTACGAGCAGTACTTC.

This clone occurred a few times. This sequence joins TRBV7-3 and TRBJ1-1, with D possibly matching TRBD1 (6 bases). Germline lookup yields CDR1 SGHTA and CDR2 FQGTGA. V shed 2 bases and J shed 6 bases, with 16 bases lying between them. The CDR3 has 15 amino acids. The CDR3 sequence: CASSLGQIAVAEAFF. The CDR3 coding sequence is TGTGCCAGCAGCTTAGGACAGATCGCTGTCGCTGAAGCTTTCTTT.

This clone was counted between two and nine times. Written as DNA, the CDR3 is TGTGCCAGCAGTCCCCCACCTCAGGGGAACGAGCAGTACTTC. Amino acid sequence: CASSPPPQGNEQYF. The V and J genes are TRBV6-6 and TRBJ2-7; weak D call: TRBD1 (6 bases). CDR1 is MNHNY and CDR2 is SVGAGI in the germline V gene (reference sequence). Trimming cost V 5 bases and J 5 bases, with 16 bases left between them. The CDR3 is 14 residues long.

This chain connects TRBV14 to TRBJ1-2, with 10 bases aligning to TRBD1. The CDR3 is 15 residues long. Per germline, CDR1 SGHDN and CDR2 FVKESK. The junction had 6 bases not matched to a gene; V was cut back by 1 base and J by 7 bases. The CDR3 sequence: CASSQGRGQGSGYTF. CDR3 bases: TGTGCCAGCAGCCAAGGACGGGGACAGGGGTCTGGCTACACCTTC.

This clone has a handful of counts. The chain recombines TRBV28 with TRBJ2-3; no definite D call. The CDR3 is 13 amino acids. V dropped 5 bases and J dropped 3 bases, with 9 bases sitting between them. Per germline, CDR1 MDHEN and CDR2 SYDVKM. CDR3 DNA sequence: TGTGCCAGCAGTCCCCCGAGTACAGATACGCAGTATTTT. Its protein product is CASSPPSTDTQYF.